These 32 T cell receptor beta chains were all obtained from the same sample, sequenced in a study of radiation and T cells in renal cell carcinoma. Assay used: immunoSEQ multiplex PCR; TCRdb lists only in-frame clones, some missing. The sample carries approximately 70,000 clones, 60% to 85% recorded once. Time point: blood 4 weeks post-SBRT, at nephrectomy. Treatment here: 15 Gy SBRT to primary tumor, nephrectomy 4 weeks later. The sample in question was blood, obtained from a patient whose treatment included radiotherapy and nephrectomy. The origin of the receptors is a man in his 60s with renal cell carcinoma.

The CDR3 spells CASSSGTSGPQYF. The DNA for the CDR3 is TGTGCCAGCAGCTCCGGGACTAGCGGCCCCCAGTACTTC. The chain is built from TRBV11-2 and TRBJ2-5; 11 positions agree with TRBD2. Germline CDR1 and CDR2: SGHAT and FQNNGV. The CDR3 totals 13 residues. V was pared by 4 bases and J by 9 bases, with 4 bases of the junction left unmatched.

V and J are TRBV4-3 and TRBJ2-3; 14 nucleotides agree with TRBD2. This CDR3 is built from 15 residues. The germline gives CDR1 LGHNA, CDR2 YSLEER. The trim removed 0 bases at V and 14 bases at J, leaving 7 bases unmatched. The CDR3 loop reads CASSQDQTSGGAWYF. CDR3 nucleotides: TGCGCCAGCAGCCAAGACCAGACTAGCGGGGGGGCTTGGTATTTT.

This clone was observed a handful of times. The CDR3 DNA reads TGTGCCAGCAGTTCCTACAGGGGTCAGCAGTTCTTC. Amino acids: CASSSYRGQQFF. The V and J genes are TRBV27 and TRBJ2-1; 7 bases agree with TRBD1. This CDR3 is built from 12 residues. V lost 4 bases, J lost 11 bases, and 5 bases stayed unmatched. CDR1 and CDR2 from the germline V gene are MNHEY and SMNVEV (reference sequence).

V is TRBV10-3 and J is TRBJ1-4; D remains ambiguous. V was shortened by 3 bases and J by 6 bases, with 14 bases between the two germline ends. CDR1 ENHRY and CDR2 SYGVKD come from the germline V gene. CDR3 length equals 15 residues. The CDR3 coding sequence is TGTGCCATCAGTGACGCGTTGGGAAAAGATGAAAAACTGTTTTTT. It yields the protein CAISDALGKDEKLFF.

The chain links TRBV10-2 to TRBJ1-1; D unresolved. This CDR3 has 15 amino acids. Germline values: CDR1 WSHSY, CDR2 SAAADI. V lost 3 bases and J 1 base, leaving 12 bases between the germline ends. The CDR3 nucleotides are TGCGCCAGCAGTGATGGGGTTTCCCAGAACACTGAAGCTTTCTTT. Its translation is CASSDGVSQNTEAFF.

This chain joins TRBV5-6 and TRBJ1-1, with TRBD1 matching 8 bases. CDR1 and CDR2 (germline): SGHDT, YYEEEE. The CDR3 consists of 17 residues. V lost 3 bases to trimming and J lost 4 bases; unmatched junction nucleotides: 14. The CDR3 DNA follows: TGTGCCAGCAGCTCGAAATGGGACAGGTATTATAGCACTGAAGCTTTCTTT. Protein sequence: CASSSKWDRYYSTEAFF. Complete variable domain (other parts from reference TRBV5-6 and TRBJ1-1): DAGVTQSPTHLIKTRGQQVTLRCSPKSGHDTVSWYQQALGQGPQFIFQYYEEEERQRGNFPDRFSGHQFPNYSSELNVNALLLGDSALYLCASSSKWDRYYSTEAFFGQGTRLTVV.

This chain joins TRBV19 and TRBJ1-2; tentative D call: TRBD1 (5 bases). Between the trimmed V and J ends, which lost 5 bases and 3 bases, there was a span of 13 bases. The CDR3 contains 14 residues. Germline V gene lookup returns CDR1 LNHDA and CDR2 SQIVND (reference sequence). CDR3 nucleotide sequence: TGTGCCAGTAGTTCCCAGACAGTTTACTATGGCTACACCTTC. Its protein product is CASSSQTVYYGYTF.

The chain has TRBV6-6 and TRBJ2-2, with a weak D call TRBD2 (7 bases). This CDR3 is built from 14 residues. With 6 bases removed from V and 6 bases from J, the gap between germline ends came to 14 bases. The V gene's germline CDR1 is MNHNY and CDR2 SVGAGI (reference sequence). The DNA for the CDR3 is TGTGCCAGCAGCCCATCGGGGGGCGCCGGGGAGCTGTTTTTT. This sequence encodes CASSPSGGAGELFF.

Remarks on this clone: A much larger clone is a single base away; this may be a read error. The chain has TRBV5-1 and TRBJ2-5; 9 bases are shared with TRBD1. Looked up from germline, CDR1 is SGHRS and CDR2 is YFSETQ. This CDR3 region has 13 residues. Written as DNA, the CDR3 is TGCGCCAGCACCCACAGGGGGCAAGAGGCCCAGTACTTC. It translates to CASTHRGQEAQYF.

This chain uses TRBV7-6 with TRBJ2-7; D is possibly TRBD2 (6 bases). V shed 5 bases and J shed 3 bases, with 14 bases lying between them. Germline lookup yields CDR1 SGHVS and CDR2 FNYEAQ. This CDR3 has 14 amino acids. The CDR3 here is CASSRGDLRYEQYF. The CDR3 region has the DNA TGTGCCAGCAGCCGAGGGGACTTACGCTACGAGCAGTACTTC. The full variable domain, completed using reference TRBV7-6 and TRBJ2-7, is GAGVSQSPRYKVTKRGQDVALRCDPISGHVSLYWYRQALGQGPEFLTYFNYEAQQDKSGLPNDRFSAERPEGSISTLTIQRTEQRDSAMYRCASSRGDLRYEQYFGPGTRLTVT.

CDR3 sequence: CASSGRDRGADTEAFF. The DNA for the CDR3 is TGTGCCAGCAGTGGCCGGGACAGGGGCGCGGACACTGAAGCTTTCTTT. The rearrangement joins TRBV6-6 to TRBJ1-1; 10 bases align to TRBD1. The CDR3 runs to 16 residues. Germline-derived CDR1 and CDR2 are MNHNY and SVGAGI (reference sequence). The V segment lost 5 bases and the J segment 3 bases; nucleotides outside the gene matches: 9.

The J gene is TRBJ1-5, the V gene TRBV6-8; the D gene is possibly TRBD1 (6 bases). The CDR3 sequence is 22 residues long. Germline V gene lookup returns CDR1 MNHGY and CDR2 SAAAGT. V was trimmed by 6 bases and J by 2 bases, leaving 35 bases between them. The DNA for the CDR3 is TGTGCCAGCAGCCAGGGGATCTCCTCTTTCGGGGCGAGTTTGGTGGGCAATCAGCCCCAGCATTTT. Translation gives CASSQGISSFGASLVGNQPQHF.

The J gene is TRBJ2-7, the V gene TRBV19; 8 bases fit TRBD1. Germline lookup yields CDR1 LNHDA and CDR2 SQIVND (reference sequence). V was clipped by 5 bases and J by 3 bases; unmatched bases: 6. The CDR3 has 14 residues. The CDR3 bases are TGTGCCAGTAGTCCCTGGACAGGGAACTACGAGCAGTACGTC. Its protein product is CASSPWTGNYEQYV.

J is TRBJ1-2 and V is TRBV7-8, with a possible D match to TRBD1 (5 bases). There are 13 residues in the CDR3. Germline V gene data show CDR1 as SGHVS and CDR2 as FQNEAQ. V lost 0 bases, J lost 8 bases, and 10 bases lay in between. In DNA form, the CDR3 reads TGTGCCAGCAGCTTAGCGGGGCAGGGCGGCTACACCTTC. Amino acid sequence: CASSLAGQGGYTF. Variable domain in full (rest from reference TRBV7-8 and TRBJ1-2): GAGVSQSPRYKVAKRGQDVALRCDPISGHVSLFWYQQALGQGPEFLTYFQNEAQLDKSGLPSDRFFAERPEGSVSTLKIQRTQQEDSAVYLCASSLAGQGGYTFGSGTRLTVV.

The V call is TRBV18, the J call TRBJ1-1; 7 bases line up with TRBD1. The CDR3 is 13 amino acids. Germline-derived CDR1 and CDR2 are KGHSH and LQKENI. V lost 4 bases and J lost 6; bases outside the gene matches: 5. CDR3 in DNA: TGTGCCAGCTCACACAACAGGGGTCCTGAAGCTTTCTTT. Its translation: CASSHNRGPEAFF. The whole variable domain, filled in from reference TRBV18 and TRBJ1-1, reads NAGVMQNPRHLVRRRGQEARLRCSPMKGHSHVYWYRQLPEEGLKFMVYLQKENIIDESGMPKERFSAEFPKEGPSILRIQQVVRGDSAAYFCASSHNRGPEAFFGQGTRLTVV.

The chain carries TRBV6-6 and TRBJ2-5, with 8 bases lining up with TRBD2. From germline, CDR1 is MNHNY and CDR2 SVGAGI (reference sequence). The J segment lost 2 bases and the V segment lost 4 bases, leaving 3 bases of the junction unmatched. The CDR3 runs to 14 residues. CDR3 loop: CASSFGGAQETQYF. As DNA, the CDR3 is TGTGCCAGCAGTTTCGGGGGGGCTCAAGAGACCCAGTACTTC.

This clone was seen a single time. The CDR3 loop is CASTGRSGGNTIYF. CDR3 in DNA: TGTGCCAGCACGGGACGATCCGGGGGAAACACCATATATTTT. This chain links TRBV6-1 with TRBJ1-3; D perhaps matches TRBD1 (5 bases). Trimming cost V 7 bases and J 4 bases, with 14 bases left between them. In germline, CDR1 is MNHNS, CDR2 SASEGT. The CDR3 contains 14 residues.

This chain links TRBV5-6 with TRBJ2-3; D is perhaps TRBD1 or TRBD2 (6 bases each). This CDR3 has 15 residues. V was cut by 7 bases and J by 5 bases, with 20 bases left in between. Germline CDR1 is SGHDT and CDR2 is YYEEEE. The CDR3 loop is CASGTGGTRGDTQYF. The CDR3 DNA sequence: TGTGCCAGCGGAACGGGCGGGACAAGGGGAGATACGCAGTATTTT.

This sequence joins TRBV2 and TRBJ1-6, with TRBD1 matching 9 bases. Germline CDR1 SNHLY, CDR2 FYNNEI. The ends lost 3 bases at V and 7 bases at J; junction bases unmatched: 7. The CDR3 is 16 amino acids. Here the CDR3 reads CASSDLQGAGNSPLHF. The CDR3 region has the DNA TGTGCCAGCAGTGATTTACAGGGGGCGGGGAATTCACCCCTCCACTTT.

Only a few counts were recorded for this clone. The genes are TRBV29-1 and TRBJ2-7; D is perhaps TRBD1 or TRBD2 (5 bases each). CDR1 and CDR2 from the germline V gene are SQVTM and ANQGSEA. The CDR3 extends over 13 amino acids. With 2 bases removed from V and 6 bases from J, the gap between germline ends came to 14 bases. The DNA of the CDR3 is TGCAGCGTTGAAAACCAGGGACCTGCCGAGCAGTACTTC. Its translation: CSVENQGPAEQYF.

This clone ranks as hyperexpanded. The sample contains more than one DNA sequence encoding this CDR3. The genes are TRBV4-3 and TRBJ2-1; D may be TRBD1 (5 bases). In germline, CDR1 is LGHNA, CDR2 YSLEER. This CDR3 is 15 amino acids long. Trimming took off 1 base at V and 0 bases at J, with 7 bases between the two ends. CDR3 coding DNA: TGCGCCAGCAGCCAAGGTAGGGGCTCCTACAATGAGCAGTTCTTC. Translated, it gives CASSQGRGSYNEQFF.

This chain connects TRBV5-1 to TRBJ1-3; TRBD1 is a possible D gene (6 bases). V shed 0 bases and J shed 7 bases, with 20 bases lying between them. The CDR3 loop spans 17 amino acids. Germline loops: CDR1 SGHRS, CDR2 YFSETQ. CDR3 sequence (DNA): TGCGCCAGCAGCTTGGAGTCTTACCCGGGACAAGGGAACACCATATATTTT. Protein product: CASSLESYPGQGNTIYF.

The chain links TRBV27 to TRBJ2-3, with TRBD1 identical over 9 bases. Trimming cost V 6 bases and J 4 bases; bases outside gene matches: 5. This CDR3 is built from 14 residues. Looked up from germline, CDR1 is MNHEY and CDR2 is SMNVEV (reference sequence). CDR3 amino acids: CASRIGQGPDTQYF. Written as DNA, the CDR3 is TGTGCCAGCAGGATCGGACAGGGGCCAGATACGCAGTATTTT.

The genes are TRBV7-2 and TRBJ2-3; D possibly corresponds to TRBD2 (5 bases). The CDR3 is 15 residues long. V gave up 6 bases and J gave up 0 bases, with 13 bases separating them. The germline V gene has CDR1 SGHTA and CDR2 FQGNSA. This CDR3 reads CASRKGSYSTDTQYF. The DNA for the CDR3 is TGTGCCAGCAGGAAAGGGAGCTATAGCACAGATACGCAGTATTTT.

This chain connects TRBV11-2 to TRBJ2-7; 10 nucleotides line up with TRBD1. The junction had 7 bases not matched to a gene; V was cut back by 3 bases and J by 2 bases. Germline V gene data show CDR1 as SGHAT and CDR2 as FQNNGV. This CDR3 has 16 residues. The CDR3 is CASSFHRDRGTYEQYF. Here the CDR3 DNA reads TGTGCCAGCAGCTTCCACCGGGACAGGGGCACCTACGAGCAGTACTTC.

The rearrangement joins TRBV28 to TRBJ1-6, with 7 nucleotides matching TRBD1. Losses at the gene ends were 2 bases for V and 7 bases for J; bases not matched to a gene: 2. Germline CDR1 is MDHEN and CDR2 is SYDVKM. The CDR3 loop spans 14 amino acids. CDR3 bases: TGTGCCAGCAGTTTACAGGGGGAAAATTCACCCCTCCACTTT. It is translated as CASSLQGENSPLHF.

Here the CDR3 reads CASRGAGTSGFSGLYV. Here the CDR3 DNA reads TGCGCCAGCAGGGGGGCCGGGACTAGCGGGTTCTCAGGACTGTACGTC. The J gene is TRBJ2-7, the V gene TRBV10-1; 12 bases fit TRBD2. Germline V lookup: CDR1 WNHNN, CDR2 SYGVQD (reference sequence). V was pared by 6 bases and J by 12 bases, with 18 bases of the junction left unmatched. This CDR3 comprises 16 residues.

This chain links TRBV6-5 with TRBJ1-2, with 7 bases lining up with TRBD1. From germline, CDR1 is MNHEY and CDR2 SVGAGI. This CDR3 has 14 amino acids. The trim removed 6 bases at V and 4 bases at J, leaving 8 bases unmatched. The CDR3 coding sequence is TGTGCCAGCAGCACCCGACAGGGTGTCTATGGCTACACCTTC. Translating gives CASSTRQGVYGYTF.

This clone was seen more than once but under ten times. The gene calls are TRBV9 and TRBJ1-2; D call uncertain. The CDR3 contains 17 residues. V was shortened by 4 bases and J by 4 bases, with 23 bases between the two germline ends. Germline V gene data show CDR1 as SGDLS and CDR2 as YYNGEE. CDR3 DNA sequence: TGTGCCAGCAGCCCCGGAGCCCTTGGGGTGAGCGGCTATGGCTACACCTTC. It encodes CASSPGALGVSGYGYTF. Together with reference TRBV9 and TRBJ1-2, the CDR3 gives the full variable domain: DSGVTQTPKHLITATGQRVTLRCSPRSGDLSVYWYQQSLDQGLQFLIQYYNGEERAKGNILERFSAQQFPDLHSELNLSSLELGDSALYFCASSPGALGVSGYGYTFGSGTRLTVV.

The gene calls are TRBV5-4 and TRBJ2-1, with D possibly matching TRBD1 (6 bases). The CDR3 is 15 residues long. CDR1 is SGHNT, CDR2 YYREEE, per germline (reference sequence). The V gene lost 4 bases and the J gene lost 4 bases, with 15 bases spanning the gap. The DNA for the CDR3 is TGTGCCAGCAGCCCCGGACAGACAAATTACAATGAGCAGTTCTTC. This encodes CASSPGQTNYNEQFF.

The V gene is TRBV10-3, the J gene TRBJ2-1; 7 bases fit TRBD1. The length of the CDR3 is 17 residues. Looked up from germline, CDR1 is ENHRY and CDR2 is SYGVKD. The V and J ends lost 7 bases and 7 bases, in that order; junction bases with no gene match: 19. The CDR3 region is CAITSQTLGAGGNEQFF. DNA of the CDR3: TGTGCCATCACCAGTCAGACATTAGGGGCAGGGGGAAATGAGCAGTTCTTC.

V gene TRBV4-3 combines with J gene TRBJ1-2; 8 nucleotides align to TRBD1. This CDR3 region has 16 residues. Germline V gene lookup returns CDR1 LGHNA and CDR2 YSLEER. With 5 bases clipped from V and 0 bases from J, the junction kept 8 bases outside the gene matches. CDR3: CASSLQLTGANYGYTF. As DNA, the CDR3 is TGCGCCAGCAGCTTGCAATTGACAGGGGCTAACTATGGCTACACCTTC.